This TCR beta chain was observed in a study of shared clonotypes between healthy human individuals. Clones were sequenced by immunoSEQ multiplex PCR, and TCRdb holds only the in-frame ones, with some missing. The sample yields about 2 million clones, 85% to 95% seen once. Germline CDR1 and CDR2: MGHRA and YSYEKL. This CDR3 region has 14 residues. The V and J ends lost 0 bases and 7 bases, in that order; junction bases with no gene match: 5. Selected positively for CCR7 and CD45RO-negative, naive CD8 cells excluded terminally differentiated effector memory CD45RA+ cells. Each of the donors was a healthy adult who was HIV-negative and had not had a recent acute infection or vaccination.

The rearrangement joins TRBV4-1 to TRBJ1-2, with TRBD1 matching over 7 bases. The receptor's source is a man between 18 and 35 years old in good health. Sequenced input: naive CD8+ T cells sorted from blood. CDR3 residues: CASSQDDRASGYTF. The DNA for the CDR3 is TGCGCCAGCAGCCAAGACGACAGGGCTTCTGGCTACACCTTC.